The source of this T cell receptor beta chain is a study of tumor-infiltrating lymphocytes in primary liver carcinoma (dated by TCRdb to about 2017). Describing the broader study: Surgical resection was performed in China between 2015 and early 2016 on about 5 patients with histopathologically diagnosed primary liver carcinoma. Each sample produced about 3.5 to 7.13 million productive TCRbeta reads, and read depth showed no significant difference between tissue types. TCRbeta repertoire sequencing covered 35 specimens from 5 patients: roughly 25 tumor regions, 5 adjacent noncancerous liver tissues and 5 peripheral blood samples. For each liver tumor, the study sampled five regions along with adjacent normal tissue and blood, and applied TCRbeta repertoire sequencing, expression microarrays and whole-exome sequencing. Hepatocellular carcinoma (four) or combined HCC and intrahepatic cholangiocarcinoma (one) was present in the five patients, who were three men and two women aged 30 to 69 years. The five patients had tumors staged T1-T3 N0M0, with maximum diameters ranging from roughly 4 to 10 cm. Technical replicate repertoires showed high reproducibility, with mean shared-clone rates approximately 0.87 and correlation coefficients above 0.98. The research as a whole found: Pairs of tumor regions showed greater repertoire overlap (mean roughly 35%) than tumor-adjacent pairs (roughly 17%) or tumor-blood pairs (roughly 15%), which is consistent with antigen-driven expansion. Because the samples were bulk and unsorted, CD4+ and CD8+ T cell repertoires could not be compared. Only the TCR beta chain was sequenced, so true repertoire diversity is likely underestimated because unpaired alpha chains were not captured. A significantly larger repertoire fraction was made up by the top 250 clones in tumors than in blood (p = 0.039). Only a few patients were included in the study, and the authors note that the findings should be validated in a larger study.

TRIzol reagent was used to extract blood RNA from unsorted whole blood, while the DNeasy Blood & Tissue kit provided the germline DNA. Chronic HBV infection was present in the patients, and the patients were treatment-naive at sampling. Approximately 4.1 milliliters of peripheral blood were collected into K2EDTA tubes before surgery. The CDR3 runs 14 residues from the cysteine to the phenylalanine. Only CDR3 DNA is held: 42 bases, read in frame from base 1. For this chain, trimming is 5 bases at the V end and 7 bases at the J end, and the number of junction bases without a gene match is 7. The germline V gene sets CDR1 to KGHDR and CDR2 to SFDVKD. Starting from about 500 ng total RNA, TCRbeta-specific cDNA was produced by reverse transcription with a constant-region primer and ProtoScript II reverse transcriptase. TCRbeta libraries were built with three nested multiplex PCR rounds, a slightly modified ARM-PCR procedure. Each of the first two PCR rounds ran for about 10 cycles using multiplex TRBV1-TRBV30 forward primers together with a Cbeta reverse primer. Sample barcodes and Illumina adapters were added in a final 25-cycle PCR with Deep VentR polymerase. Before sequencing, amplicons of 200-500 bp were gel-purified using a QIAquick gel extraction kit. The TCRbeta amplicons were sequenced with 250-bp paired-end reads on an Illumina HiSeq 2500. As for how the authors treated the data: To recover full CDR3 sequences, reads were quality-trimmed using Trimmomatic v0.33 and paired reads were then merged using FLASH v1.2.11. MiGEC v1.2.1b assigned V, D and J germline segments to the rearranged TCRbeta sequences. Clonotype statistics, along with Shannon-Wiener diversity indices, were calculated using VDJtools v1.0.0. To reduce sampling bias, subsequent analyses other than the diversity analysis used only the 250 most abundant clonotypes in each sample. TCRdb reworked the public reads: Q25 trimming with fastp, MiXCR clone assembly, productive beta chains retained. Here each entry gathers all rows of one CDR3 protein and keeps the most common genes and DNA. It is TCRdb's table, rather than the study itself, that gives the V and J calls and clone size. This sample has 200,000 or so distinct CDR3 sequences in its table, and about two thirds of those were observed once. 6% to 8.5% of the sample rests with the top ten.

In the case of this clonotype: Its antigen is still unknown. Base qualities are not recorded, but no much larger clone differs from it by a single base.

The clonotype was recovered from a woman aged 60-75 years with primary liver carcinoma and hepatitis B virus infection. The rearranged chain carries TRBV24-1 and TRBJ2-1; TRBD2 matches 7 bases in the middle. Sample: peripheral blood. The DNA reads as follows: TGTGCCACCAGTGCTGGCGGGAGCTCAAATGAGCAGTTCTTC. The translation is CATSAGGSSNEQFF.